What follows describes a single T cell receptor (beta chain). Its antigen is still unknown. This record comes from a study of T cell responses to AZD1222 COVID-19 vaccine. Broader study findings: Repertoire collection took place solely once the T cell response had peaked.

Here immunoSEQ multiplex PCR was the method, and the copy in TCRdb shows in-frame clones only, minus some. The sample includes about 150,000 clones, 90% of them seen just once. Between the trimmed V and J ends, which lost 2 bases and 0 bases, there was a span of 21 bases. The CDR3 contains 20 residues. The V gene's germline CDR1 is SGHRS and CDR2 YFSETQ. The input for sequencing was peripheral blood, taken on day 0 of AZD1222 vaccination. The rearrangement links TRBV5-1 to TRBJ2-6, with D perhaps matching TRBD1 (5 bases). The TCR originated in an adult in good health. The CDR3 DNA is TGCGCCAGCAGCTTAGGTGTACTCCGACAGACAGCCTCTGGGGCCAACGTCCTGACTTTC. Its translation: CASSLGVLRQTASGANVLTF.